The next 13 T cell receptor beta chains were all read from a single sample in a study of shared clonotypes between healthy human individuals. Profiled with immunoSEQ multiplex PCR; TCRdb holds only in-frame clones, not every one. Among hundreds of thousands of clones listed, around 87% were seen once. The sequencing sample was made of memory CD8+ T cells sorted from blood. Subset given: CD45RO+ cells pooled with CCR7-negative TemRA cells. These receptors all come from a man between 18 and 35 years old in good health.

The chain uses TRBV10-3 and TRBJ1-6; no definite D call. This CDR3 is 14 amino acids long. Trimming shortened V by 3 bases and J by 3 bases, and 6 bases separated the two germline ends. Germline V gene lookup returns CDR1 ENHRY and CDR2 SYGVKD. The CDR3 DNA follows: TGTGCCATCAGTGATACAGACTATAATTCACCCCTCCACTTT. Its translation: CAISDTDYNSPLHF.

This clone was seen a handful of times. The chain joins TRBV5-6 to TRBJ2-5; D is perhaps TRBD2 (6 bases). CDR3 length equals 15 residues. Germline-derived CDR1 and CDR2 are SGHDT and YYEEEE. V was trimmed by 4 bases and J by 4 bases, leaving 17 bases between them. The CDR3 region has the DNA TGTGCCAGCAGCACGCGGTCCGGGGGTACAGAGACCCAGTACTTC. It translates to CASSTRSGGTETQYF.

The chain has TRBV13 and TRBJ2-2, with TRBD1 as a possible D gene (5 bases). The V end lost 3 bases, the J end lost 4 bases, and 6 bases lay between the germline ends. This CDR3 has 13 amino acids. Germline V lookup: CDR1 PRHDT, CDR2 FYEKMQ (reference sequence). The CDR3 loop is CASSFQGTGELFF. CDR3 DNA sequence: TGTGCCAGCAGCTTTCAGGGCACCGGGGAGCTGTTTTTT. The whole variable domain, remainder taken from reference TRBV13 and TRBJ2-2, is AAGVIQSPRHLIKEKRETATLKCYPIPRHDTVYWYQQGPGQDPQFLISFYEKMQSDKGSIPDRFSAQQFSDYHSELNMSSLELGDSALYFCASSFQGTGELFFGEGSRLTVL.

The chain links TRBV5-6 to TRBJ2-7; TRBD2 aligns across 14 bases. Trimming took 4 bases from V and 5 from J; bases not matched to a gene: 2. Germline CDR1 reads SGHDT; CDR2 reads YYEEEE. This CDR3 has 14 residues. This chain's CDR3 is CASSPGLAGDEQYF. The CDR3 DNA is TGTGCCAGCAGCCCGGGACTAGCGGGAGACGAGCAGTACTTC.

V gene TRBV27 combines with J gene TRBJ2-6; no clear D gene. Germline lookup yields CDR1 MNHEY and CDR2 SMNVEV (reference sequence). CDR3 size: 14 residues. The germline V and J ends were trimmed by 3 bases and 1 base, with 4 bases remaining between them. Written as DNA, the CDR3 is TGTGCCAGCAGTTTGTCGTCTGGGGCCAACGTCCTGACTTTC. It specifies CASSLSSGANVLTF.

Note on this clone: Additional DNA sequences in this sample encode the identical CDR3. This chain uses TRBV7-9 with TRBJ2-3; the D is unclear. The CDR3 totals 11 residues. V lost 4 bases and J lost 3, with 2 bases in between. The germline gives CDR1 SEHNR, CDR2 FQNEAQ (reference sequence). CDR3: CASSSTDTQYF. CDR3 bases: TGTGCCAGCAGCTCGACAGATACGCAGTATTTT.

This clone appeared many times. This sequence joins TRBV19 and TRBJ2-3; 11 bases align to TRBD2. The germline CDR1 and CDR2 sequences are LNHDA and SQIVND (reference sequence). The CDR3 contains 19 residues. The junction had 23 bases not matched to a gene; V was cut back by 10 bases and J by 5 bases. CDR3 in amino acids: CATATGLAGGPGLEDTQYF. CDR3 sequence (DNA): TGTGCCACCGCGACGGGGCTAGCGGGAGGCCCGGGGTTGGAAGATACGCAGTATTTT.

The chain carries TRBV11-2 and TRBJ1-3; maybe TRBD1 (5 bases). V lost 5 bases and J 0 bases, leaving 14 bases between the germline ends. CDR3 size: 16 residues. Germline V CDR1 and CDR2: SGHAT, FQNNGV. CDR3 in amino acids: CASSPNWDDSGNTIYF. CDR3 DNA sequence: TGTGCCAGCAGCCCCAACTGGGACGACTCTGGAAACACCATATATTTT.

This sequence joins TRBV4-3 and TRBJ1-5; TRBD1 matches 8 bases. The germline gives CDR1 LGHNA, CDR2 YSLEER. The CDR3 covers 14 residues. V was clipped by 4 bases and J by 7 bases; unmatched bases: 6. The CDR3 DNA reads as TGCGCCAGCAGCCCGGACAGGGAGAGACAGCCCCAGCATTTT. Translated: CASSPDRERQPQHF.

The chain employs TRBV7-2 and TRBJ2-1; 7 bases fit TRBD2. The V segment lost 7 bases and the J segment 1 base; nucleotides outside the gene matches: 13. Per the germline V gene, CDR1 is SGHTA and CDR2 is FQGNSA. The CDR3 consists of 17 residues. CDR3 sequence reads: CASNPMGGRASYNEQFF. The DNA for the CDR3 is TGTGCCAGCAACCCAATGGGGGGGAGGGCATCCTACAATGAGCAGTTCTTC.

This clone has only one observation. This sequence joins TRBV15 and TRBJ2-1; D is undetermined. CDR1 and CDR2 from the germline V gene are LNHNV and YYDKDF (reference sequence). CDR3 length equals 13 residues. The V end lost 2 bases, the J end lost 8 bases, and 10 bases lay between the germline ends. CDR3 in DNA: TGTGCCACCAGCAGATACCCTTCGGATGAGCAGTTCTTC. Translating it yields CATSRYPSDEQFF.

J is TRBJ1-1 and V is TRBV2; D not certain. This CDR3 has 14 amino acids. V was trimmed by 0 bases and J by 7 bases, leaving 12 bases between them. Germline V gives CDR1 SNHLY, CDR2 FYNNEI. The CDR3 DNA reads as TGTGCCAGCAGTGAAGCGCTTCTGGTGGGTGAAGCTTTCTTT. Encoded protein: CASSEALLVGEAFF.

J is TRBJ1-5 and V is TRBV5-4; 8 positions match TRBD1. The CDR3 contains 19 residues. The V and J ends lost 5 bases and 1 base, in that order; junction bases with no gene match: 17. Per germline, CDR1 SGHNT and CDR2 YYREEE (reference sequence). CDR3 DNA: TGTGCCAGCAGTCGTGAAAACCTACAGGGGGTCGCCAGCAATCAGCCCCAGCATTTT. It translates to CASSRENLQGVASNQPQHF.